These T cell receptor beta chains were read from a single sample in a study of early T cells in non-severe SARS-CoV-2 infection. TCRdb analysed the 5' RACE reads with MiXCR anew, one entry per CDR3 protein. This table holds 15,000 to 20,000 distinct CDR3 sequences, roughly 6.1% found once. The sequenced sample was whole blood. These receptors originate from an adult who was a healthcare worker with PCR-confirmed SARS-CoV-2 infection or an uninfected control (not recorded which). Both conserved end residues are part of each CDR3. The D gene is left open where the match is weak. Part of the rows lack a size; the others show once, few, many or a class for expanded clones.

>many|TRBV19|NA|TRBJ1-1
CASTITRGLTEAFF
TGTGCCAGTACCATAACCAGGGGATTGACTGAAGCTTTCTTT
>NA|TRBV28|NA|TRBJ2-1
CASSPTGEGSYNEQFF
TGTGCCAGCAGTCCCACAGGGGAGGGGTCCTACAATGAGCAGTTCTTC
>NA|TRBV14|TRBD2|TRBJ2-2
CASSQGLARNTGELFF
TGTGCCAGCAGCCAGGGACTAGCGAGAAACACCGGGGAGCTGTTTTTT
>many|TRBV6-1|NA|TRBJ2-5
CASSPLETQYF
TGTGCCAGCAGCCCCCTGGAGACCCAGTACTTC
>few|TRBV12-3/TRBV12-4|NA|TRBJ2-3
CASSLIRRVSTDTQYF
TGTGCCAGCAGTTTAATACGGCGGGTTAGCACAGATACGCAGTATTTT
>many|TRBV19|NA|TRBJ1-2
CASTPSSNYGYTF
TGTGCCAGTACCCCCAGCAGTAACTATGGCTACACCTTC
>many|TRBV3-1|NA|TRBJ2-1
CASSPSRGNSYNEQFF
TGTGCCAGCAGCCCCAGTCGAGGGAACTCCTACAATGAGCAGTTCTTC
>many|TRBV3-1|NA|TRBJ2-1
CASSQDSGYNEQFF
TGTGCCAGCAGCCAAGATTCGGGATACAATGAACAGTTCTTC
>many|TRBV7-9|NA|TRBJ2-1
CASSLVQGLDEEFF
TGTGCCAGCAGCTTAGTTCAAGGGCTCGACGAGGAGTTCTTC
>many|TRBV9|NA|TRBJ2-1
CASSEGSRVHNEQFF
TGTGCCAGCAGCGAGGGGAGCAGGGTCCACAATGAGCAGTTCTTC
>many|TRBV12-3/TRBV12-4|NA|TRBJ2-7
CASRQGTYEQYF
TGTGCCAGCAGGCAGGGGACCTACGAGCAGTACTTC
>medium-sized|TRBV6-6|TRBD1|TRBJ2-1
CASSYEDRAVFF
TGTGCCAGCAGTTACGAGGACAGGGCGGTGTTCTTC
>NA|TRBV6-5|TRBD2|TRBJ2-3
CASSSGLAGATDTQYF
TGTGCCAGCAGTTCCGGACTAGCGGGAGCCACAGATACGCAGTATTTT
>many|TRBV20-1|TRBD2|TRBJ2-7
CSARDPTSGAYEQYF
TGCAGTGCTAGAGACCCGACTAGCGGGGCCTACGAGCAGTACTTC
>many|TRBV7-3|TRBD1|TRBJ1-1
CASSFRQGTEAFF
TGTGCCAGCAGCTTCCGACAGGGCACTGAAGCTTTCTTT
>medium-sized|TRBV30|TRBD2|TRBJ2-1
CAWSAGTRDNEQFF
TGTGCCTGGAGCGCCGGGACTAGGGACAATGAGCAGTTCTTC
>many|TRBV9|TRBD1|TRBJ2-7
CASSPRSDRGSSYEQYF
TGTGCCAGCAGCCCTCGATCCGACAGGGGTAGCTCCTACGAGCAGTACTTC
>many|TRBV10-3|NA|TRBJ2-1
CAIRRVGEYNEQFF
TGTGCCATCAGGCGGGTAGGTGAATACAATGAGCAGTTCTTC
>many|TRBV19|NA|TRBJ2-3
CASSLDRSTDTQYF
TGTGCCAGTAGTCTCGACAGGAGCACAGATACGCAGTATTTT
>many|TRBV29-1|NA|TRBJ2-1
CSVARVSYNEQFF
TGCAGCGTCGCTAGGGTGTCCTACAATGAGCAGTTCTTC
>many|TRBV7-3|NA|TRBJ2-1
CASSLGPASPENEQFF
TGTGCCAGCAGCTTAGGACCGGCCTCACCGGAAAATGAGCAGTTCTTC